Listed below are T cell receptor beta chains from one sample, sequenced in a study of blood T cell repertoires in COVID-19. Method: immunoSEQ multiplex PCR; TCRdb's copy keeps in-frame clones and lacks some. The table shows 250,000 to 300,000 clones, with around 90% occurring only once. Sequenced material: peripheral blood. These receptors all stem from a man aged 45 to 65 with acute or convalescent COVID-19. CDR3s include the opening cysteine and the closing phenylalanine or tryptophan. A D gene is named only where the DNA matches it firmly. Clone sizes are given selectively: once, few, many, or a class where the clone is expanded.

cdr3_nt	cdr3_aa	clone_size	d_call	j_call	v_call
TGTGCCAGTAGTATAATAGCCTGGGGGACAGGCGGAGAGACCCAGTACTTC	CASSIIAWGTGGETQYF	once	TRBD1	TRBJ2-5	TRBV19
TGTGCCACCAGTCCTGGGGGACGGGGGGGGGCCAGTTCCTACAATGAGCAGTTCTTC	CATSPGGRGGASSYNEQFF	NA	TRBD2	TRBJ2-1	TRBV24-1
TGTGCCAGCAGCGAGACAGGGGGAGAAAAACTGTTTTTT	CASSETGGEKLFF	NA	TRBD1	TRBJ1-4	TRBV6-5
TGTGCCAGCAGTGGACAGGGGAATAGCAATCAGCCCCAGCATTTT	CASSGQGNSNQPQHF	NA	TRBD1	TRBJ1-5	TRBV2
TGTGCCAGCAGCTTTCTGTCTGGAAACACCATATATTTT	CASSFLSGNTIYF	NA	NA	TRBJ1-3	TRBV7-8
TGTGCCAGCAGTCCCCTAGACAGGGATTATCAGCCCCAGCATTTT	CASSPLDRDYQPQHF	NA	TRBD1	TRBJ1-5	TRBV27
TGTGCCAGTAAGAACGCGGGACAGACCTACGAGCAGTACTTC	CASKNAGQTYEQYF	NA	NA	TRBJ2-7	TRBV19
TGCGCCAGCAGCTTGGCCACGCGGGGTGATGAGCAGTACTTC	CASSLATRGDEQYF	NA	NA	TRBJ2-7	TRBV5-1
TGTGCCAGTAGTGCTGGGACAGGCGGTAATCAGCCCCAGCATTTT	CASSAGTGGNQPQHF	NA	TRBD1	TRBJ1-5	TRBV19
TGTGCCAGCAGCGTAGCTGGCGGGGCAACTAATGAAAAACTGTTTTTT	CASSVAGGATNEKLFF	few	NA	TRBJ1-4	TRBV9
TGTGCCAGCAGCCCGACGGGGGGCAGTCAGCCCCAGCATTTT	CASSPTGGSQPQHF	NA	NA	TRBJ1-5	TRBV7-2
TGCGCCAGCAGGTGGAGAGGCGGGGACACTGAAGCTTTCTTT	CASRWRGGDTEAFF	NA	NA	TRBJ1-1	TRBV5-1
TGTGCCAGCAGCTTAGATCGGTGGACAGATACGCAGTATTTT	CASSLDRWTDTQYF	NA	NA	TRBJ2-3	TRBV11-3
TGTGCCATCAGTAAAGGACAGGGCTATAATTCACCCCTCCACTTT	CAISKGQGYNSPLHF	once	TRBD1	TRBJ1-6	TRBV10-3
TGTGCCAGCAGCCTTCGACAGGGGGCAGTGGAAAAACTGTTTTTT	CASSLRQGAVEKLFF	NA	TRBD1	TRBJ1-4	TRBV11-2
TGTGCCAGCAGCTCCGAGCGGGGGACGAACACCGGGGAGCTGTTTTTT	CASSSERGTNTGELFF	NA	TRBD2	TRBJ2-2	TRBV7-6
TGTGCCAGCAATGGAGACTTCAATCAGCCCCAGCATTTT	CASNGDFNQPQHF	NA	NA	TRBJ1-5	TRBV2
TGTGCCAGCAGTCAAACAGGGCCCTCCTACAATGAGCAGTTCTTC	CASSQTGPSYNEQFF	NA	NA	TRBJ2-1	TRBV7-3
TGTGCCAGCAGAGAGGACAGTCGTCAGCCCCAGCATTTT	CASREDSRQPQHF	NA	NA	TRBJ1-5	TRBV12-3/TRBV12-4
TGTGCCAGAAGCCCTCGGACCCAGTACTTC	CARSPRTQYF	NA	NA	TRBJ2-5	TRBV5-3
TGTGCCAGTAGTACGCCGGGAGGGGAGACCCAGTACTTC	CASSTPGGETQYF	NA	TRBD2	TRBJ2-5	TRBV19
TGTGCCAGCAGTGGGGACATGACGTTGCCCCAGCATTTT	CASSGDMTLPQHF	NA	NA	TRBJ1-5	TRBV2
TGTGCCAGCAGTGGGCTTTCGGGGTTCCCCACAGATACGCAGTATTTT	CASSGLSGFPTDTQYF	NA	NA	TRBJ2-3	TRBV6-1
TGTGCCAGCAGTTCCTACAGGGGAGGCACTGAAGCTTTCTTT	CASSSYRGGTEAFF	NA	TRBD1	TRBJ1-1	TRBV27
TGCGCCAGCAGCACGGGACAGAACACTGAAGCTTTCTTT	CASSTGQNTEAFF	few	NA	TRBJ1-1	TRBV5-1
TGTGCCAGCAGTGTTACCCTAACTAGCGGTCAAGAGACCCAGTACTTC	CASSVTLTSGQETQYF	NA	TRBD2	TRBJ2-5	TRBV2
TGTGCCAGCAGCACTTGGACAGGGGTTCAGGAAGAGACCCAGTACTTC	CASSTWTGVQEETQYF	once	TRBD1	TRBJ2-5	TRBV11-3
TGCAGCGTTGAAGGGGGACTAGCGAGTCGGTCCCAGTACTTC	CSVEGGLASRSQYF	NA	TRBD2	TRBJ2-5	TRBV29-1
TGTGCCAGCTCTCCAATCCGGACAGGGAAGGTCGGGGAGCTGTTTTTT	CASSPIRTGKVGELFF	NA	TRBD1	TRBJ2-2	TRBV18